The present TCR beta chain was sequenced within a study of cytomegalovirus exposure and HLA in healthy donors. About this clone itself: The antigen is unknown.

Germline trimming cut 9 bases from V and 9 bases from J; bases unmatched to any gene: 4. This CDR3 contains 13 residues. Germline assignment: CDR1 LNHDA and CDR2 SQIVND (reference sequence). Primers: 60 Vbeta forward and 13 Jbeta reverse. Data came from immunoSEQ multiplex PCR; TCRdb stores just in-frame clones and leaves some out. The sample yields approximately 130,000 clones, approximately 70% seen once. Study outcomes and limitations: Further analysis, carried out later, found HLA-associated TCR beta chains more clonally expanded than equally common other chains. Most TCR sequences were uncommon, yet certain public TCRs appeared in many donors.

This receptor was obtained from a woman aged 55-70 years in good health and CMV-seropositive. The sequenced sample was PBMCs. This rearrangement joins TRBV19 to TRBJ1-6; 11 nucleotides match TRBD1. CDR3 DNA: TGTGCCAGCAGGACAGGGGGCACTTCACCCCTCCACTTT. It specifies CASRTGGTSPLHF.